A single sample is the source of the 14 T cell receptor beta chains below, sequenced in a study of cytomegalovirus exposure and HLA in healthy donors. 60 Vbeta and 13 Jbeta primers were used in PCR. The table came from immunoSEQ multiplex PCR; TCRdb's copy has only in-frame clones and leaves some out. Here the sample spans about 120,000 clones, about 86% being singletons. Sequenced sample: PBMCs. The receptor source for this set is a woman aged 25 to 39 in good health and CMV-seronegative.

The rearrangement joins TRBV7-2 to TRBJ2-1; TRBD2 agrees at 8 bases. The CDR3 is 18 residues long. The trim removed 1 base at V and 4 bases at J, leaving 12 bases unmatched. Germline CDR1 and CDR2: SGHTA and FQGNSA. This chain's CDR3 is CASSLDKSGSLLYNEQFF. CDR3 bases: TGTGCCAGCAGCTTAGATAAAAGCGGGAGTTTACTATACAATGAGCAGTTCTTC. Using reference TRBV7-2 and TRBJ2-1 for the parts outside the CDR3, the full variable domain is GAGVSQSPSNKVTEKGKDVELRCDPISGHTALYWYRQSLGQGLEFLIYFQGNSAPDKSGLPSDRFSAERTGGSVSTLTIQRTQQEDSAVYLCASSLDKSGSLLYNEQFFGPGTRLTVL.

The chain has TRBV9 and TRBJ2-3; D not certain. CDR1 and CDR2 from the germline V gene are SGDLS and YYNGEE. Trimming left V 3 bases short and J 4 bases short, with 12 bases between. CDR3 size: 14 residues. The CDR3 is CASSAQTRSDTQYF. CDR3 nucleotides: TGTGCCAGCAGCGCCCAAACCCGGTCAGATACGCAGTATTTT.

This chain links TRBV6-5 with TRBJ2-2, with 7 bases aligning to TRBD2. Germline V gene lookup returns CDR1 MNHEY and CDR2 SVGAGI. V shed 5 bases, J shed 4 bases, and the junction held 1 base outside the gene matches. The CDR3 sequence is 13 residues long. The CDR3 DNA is TGTGCCAGCAGTGGGGGGGGCACCGGGGAGCTGTTTTTT. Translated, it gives CASSGGGTGELFF.

CDR3 residues: CASIRLGSPETQYF. The CDR3 DNA is TGTGCCAGCATCCGACTAGGGTCCCCAGAGACCCAGTACTTC. J is TRBJ2-5 and V is TRBV6-1; D perhaps matches TRBD2 (6 bases). The germline V gene has CDR1 MNHNS and CDR2 SASEGT. The CDR3 spans 14 residues. The V and J ends lost 7 bases and 4 bases respectively, with 16 bases between them.

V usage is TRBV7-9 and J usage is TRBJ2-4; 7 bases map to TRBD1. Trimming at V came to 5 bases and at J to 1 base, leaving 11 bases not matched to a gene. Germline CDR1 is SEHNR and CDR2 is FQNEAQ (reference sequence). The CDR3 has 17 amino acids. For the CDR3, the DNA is TGTGCCAGCAGCCCCCCAACAGGGGAGAGGGCCAAAAACATTCAGTACTTC. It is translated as CASSPPTGERAKNIQYF.

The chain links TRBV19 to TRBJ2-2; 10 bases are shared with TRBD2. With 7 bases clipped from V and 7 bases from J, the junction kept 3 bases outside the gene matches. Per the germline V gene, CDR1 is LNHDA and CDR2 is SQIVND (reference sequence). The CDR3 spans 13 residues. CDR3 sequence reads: CASMGLAFGELFF. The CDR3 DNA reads TGTGCCAGTATGGGACTAGCGTTCGGGGAGCTGTTTTTT.

The CDR3, as DNA: TGTGCCAGCTCACCGGAGGGGGGGCGGCTAAATCAGCCCCAGCATTTT. It translates to CASSPEGGRLNQPQHF. The chain couples TRBV18 to TRBJ1-5; D might be TRBD1 (6 bases). CDR1 is KGHSH and CDR2 is LQKENI in the germline V gene. This CDR3 comprises 16 residues. V was shortened by 3 bases and J by 4 bases, with 16 bases between the two germline ends.

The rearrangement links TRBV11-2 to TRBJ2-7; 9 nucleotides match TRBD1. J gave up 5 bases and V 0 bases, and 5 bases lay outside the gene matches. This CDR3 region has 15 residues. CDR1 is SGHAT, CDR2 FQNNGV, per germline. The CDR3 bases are TGTGCCAGCAGCTTAGAAGGGACAGGGCACCACGAGCAGTACTTC. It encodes CASSLEGTGHHEQYF.

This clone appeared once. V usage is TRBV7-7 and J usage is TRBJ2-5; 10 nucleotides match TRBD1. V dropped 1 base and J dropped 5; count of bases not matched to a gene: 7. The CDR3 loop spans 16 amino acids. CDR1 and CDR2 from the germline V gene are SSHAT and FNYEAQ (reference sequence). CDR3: CASSLEDRGFLETQYF. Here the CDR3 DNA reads TGTGCCAGCAGCTTAGAGGACAGGGGGTTTCTTGAGACCCAGTACTTC.

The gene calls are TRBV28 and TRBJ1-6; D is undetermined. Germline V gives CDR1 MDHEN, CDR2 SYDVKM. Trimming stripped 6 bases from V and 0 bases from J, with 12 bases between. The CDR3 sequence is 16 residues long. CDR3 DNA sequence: TGTGCCAGCAGCTCTGTTTTGAGCTCCTATAATTCACCCCTCCACTTT. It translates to CASSSVLSSYNSPLHF.

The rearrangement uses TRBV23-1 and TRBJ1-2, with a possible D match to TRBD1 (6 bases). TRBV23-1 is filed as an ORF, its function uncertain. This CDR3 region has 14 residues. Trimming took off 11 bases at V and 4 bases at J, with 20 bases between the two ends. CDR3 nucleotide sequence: TGCGCCCCCCAGGGGACGGCAGCCCTCTATGGCTACACCTTC. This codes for CAPQGTAALYGYTF.

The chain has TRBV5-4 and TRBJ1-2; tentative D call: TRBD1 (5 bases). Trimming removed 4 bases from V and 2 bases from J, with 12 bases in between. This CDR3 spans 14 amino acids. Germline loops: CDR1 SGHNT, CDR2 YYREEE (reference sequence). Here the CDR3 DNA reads TGTGCCAGCAGCCCCGGGGGTAAGAACTATGGCTACACCTTC. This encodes CASSPGGKNYGYTF.

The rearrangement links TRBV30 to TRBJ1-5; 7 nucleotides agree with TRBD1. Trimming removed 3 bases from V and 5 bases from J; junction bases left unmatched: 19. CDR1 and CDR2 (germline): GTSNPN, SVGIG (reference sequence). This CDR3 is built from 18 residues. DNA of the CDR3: TGTGCCTGGAGAGGAAGATTCTGGGACAGAGAATATGATCAGCCCCAGCATTTT. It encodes CAWRGRFWDREYDQPQHF.

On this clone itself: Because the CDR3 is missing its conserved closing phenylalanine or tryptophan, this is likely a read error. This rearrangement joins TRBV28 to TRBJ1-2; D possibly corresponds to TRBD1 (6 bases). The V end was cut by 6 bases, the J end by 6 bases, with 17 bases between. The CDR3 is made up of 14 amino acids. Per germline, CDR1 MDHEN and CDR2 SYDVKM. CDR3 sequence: CASSPSGTFHGYTL. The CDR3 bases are TGTGCCAGCAGCCCTAGTGGGACATTCCATGGCTACACCCTC.